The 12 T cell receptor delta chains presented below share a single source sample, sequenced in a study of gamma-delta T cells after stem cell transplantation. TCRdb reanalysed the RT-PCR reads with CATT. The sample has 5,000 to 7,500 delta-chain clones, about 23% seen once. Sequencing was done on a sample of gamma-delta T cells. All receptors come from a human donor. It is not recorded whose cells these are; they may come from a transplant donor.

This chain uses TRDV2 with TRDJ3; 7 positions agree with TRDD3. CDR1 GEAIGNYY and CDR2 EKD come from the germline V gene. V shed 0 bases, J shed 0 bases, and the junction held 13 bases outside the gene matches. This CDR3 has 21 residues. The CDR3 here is CACDTGTYWGLSSWDTRQMFF. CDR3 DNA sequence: TGTGCCTGTGACACCGGGACGTACTGGGGACTAAGCTCCTGGGACACCCGACAGATGTTTTTC.

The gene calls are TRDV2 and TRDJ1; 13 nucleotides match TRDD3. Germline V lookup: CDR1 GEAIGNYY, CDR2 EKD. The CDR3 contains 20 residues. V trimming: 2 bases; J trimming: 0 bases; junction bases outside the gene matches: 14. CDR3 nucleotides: TGTGCCTGTGACAGACTGGGGGATACGGAGCTCCCAAAGTACACCGATAAACTCATCTTT. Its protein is CACDRLGDTELPKYTDKLIF.

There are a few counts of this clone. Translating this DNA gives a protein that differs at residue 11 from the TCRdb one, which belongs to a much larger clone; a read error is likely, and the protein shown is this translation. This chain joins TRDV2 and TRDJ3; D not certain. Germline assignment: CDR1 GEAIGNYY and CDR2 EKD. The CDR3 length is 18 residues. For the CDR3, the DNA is TGTGCCTGTGACACCGTGGGAGAGAGCTCCCGGGACACCCGACAGATGTTTTTC. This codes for CACDTVGESSRDTRQMFF.

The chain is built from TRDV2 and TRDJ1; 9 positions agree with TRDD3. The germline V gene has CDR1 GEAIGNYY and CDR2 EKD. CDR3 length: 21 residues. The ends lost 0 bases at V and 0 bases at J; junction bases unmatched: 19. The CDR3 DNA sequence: TGTGCCTGTGACACCCTTGCCCGACCTGGGGGATCGAACAGGTACACCGATAAACTCATCTTT. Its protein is CACDTLARPGGSNRYTDKLIF.

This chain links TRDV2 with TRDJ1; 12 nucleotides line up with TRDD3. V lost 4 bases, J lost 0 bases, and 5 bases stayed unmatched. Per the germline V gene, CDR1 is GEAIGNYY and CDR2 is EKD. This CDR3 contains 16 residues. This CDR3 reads CACDKLGDTDTDKLIF. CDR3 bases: TGTGCCTGTGATAAACTGGGGGATACCGACACCGATAAACTCATCTTT.

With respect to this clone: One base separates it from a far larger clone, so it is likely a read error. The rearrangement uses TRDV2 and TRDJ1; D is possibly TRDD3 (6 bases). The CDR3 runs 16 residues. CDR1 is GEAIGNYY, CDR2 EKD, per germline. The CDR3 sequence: CACDGLLGPVGGKLTF. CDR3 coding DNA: TGTGCCTGTGACGGCCTACTGGGCCCCGTAGGGGGTAAACTCACCTTT.

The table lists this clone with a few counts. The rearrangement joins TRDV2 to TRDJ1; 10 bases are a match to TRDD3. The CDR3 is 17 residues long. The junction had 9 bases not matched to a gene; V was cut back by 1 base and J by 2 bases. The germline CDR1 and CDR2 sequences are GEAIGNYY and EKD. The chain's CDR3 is CACDTLPGLGDTDKLIF. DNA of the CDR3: TGTGCCTGTGACACGCTTCCGGGACTGGGGGATACCGATAAACTCATCTTT.

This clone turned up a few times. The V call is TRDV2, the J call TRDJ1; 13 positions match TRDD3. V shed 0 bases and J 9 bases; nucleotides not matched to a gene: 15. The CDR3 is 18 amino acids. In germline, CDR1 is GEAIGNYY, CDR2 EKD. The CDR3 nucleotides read TGTGCCTGTGACACCGTACTGGGGGATACGCGATTAGGAGGGGAACTCATCTTT. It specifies CACDTVLGDTRLGGELIF.

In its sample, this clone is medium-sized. Written as DNA, the CDR3 is TGTGCCTGTGACTTACTGGGGGACCCCTCGTACACCGATAAACTCATCTTT. This sequence encodes CACDLLGDPSYTDKLIF. V and J are TRDV2 and TRDJ1; 9 nucleotides agree with TRDD3. CDR1 and CDR2 from the germline V gene are GEAIGNYY and EKD. The CDR3 extends over 17 amino acids. Trimming removed 3 bases from V and 0 bases from J; junction bases left unmatched: 10.

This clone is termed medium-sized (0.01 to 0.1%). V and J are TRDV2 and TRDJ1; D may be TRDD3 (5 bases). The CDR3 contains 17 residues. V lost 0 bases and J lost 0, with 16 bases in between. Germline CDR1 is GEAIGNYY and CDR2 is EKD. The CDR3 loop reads CACDTLGVYGYTDKLIF. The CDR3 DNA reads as TGTGCCTGTGACACCCTGGGAGTGTACGGGTACACCGATAAACTCATCTTT.

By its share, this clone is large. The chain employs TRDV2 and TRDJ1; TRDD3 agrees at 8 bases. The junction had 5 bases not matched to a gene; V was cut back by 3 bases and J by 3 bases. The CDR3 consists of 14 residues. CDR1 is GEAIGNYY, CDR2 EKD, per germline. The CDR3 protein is CACDAVLGADKLIF. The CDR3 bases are TGTGCCTGTGACGCTGTACTGGGGGCCGATAAACTCATCTTT.

CDR3 in amino acids: CACYSLTPLGDPSYTDKLIF. CDR3 DNA sequence: TGTGCCTGTTATAGTCTTACGCCACTTGGGGATCCCTCGTACACCGATAAACTCATCTTT. The chain carries TRDV2 and TRDJ1, with D perhaps matching TRDD3 (6 bases). This CDR3 is 20 amino acids long. The ends were cut back, 6 bases at V and 0 bases at J, with 31 bases in the middle. CDR1 GEAIGNYY and CDR2 EKD come from the germline V gene.